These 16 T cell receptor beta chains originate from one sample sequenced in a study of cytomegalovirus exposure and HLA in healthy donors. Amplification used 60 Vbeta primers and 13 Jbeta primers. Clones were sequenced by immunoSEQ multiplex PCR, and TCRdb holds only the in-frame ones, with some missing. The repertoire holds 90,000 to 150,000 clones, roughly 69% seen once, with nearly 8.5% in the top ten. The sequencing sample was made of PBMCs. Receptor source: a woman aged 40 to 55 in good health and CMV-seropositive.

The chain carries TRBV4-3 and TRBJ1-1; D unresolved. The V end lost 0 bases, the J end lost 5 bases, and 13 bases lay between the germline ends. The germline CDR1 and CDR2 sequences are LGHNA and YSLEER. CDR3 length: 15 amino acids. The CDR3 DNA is TGCGCCAGCAGCCAAGATTATACTCTCCTGACTGAAGCTTTCTTT. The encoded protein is CASSQDYTLLTEAFF.

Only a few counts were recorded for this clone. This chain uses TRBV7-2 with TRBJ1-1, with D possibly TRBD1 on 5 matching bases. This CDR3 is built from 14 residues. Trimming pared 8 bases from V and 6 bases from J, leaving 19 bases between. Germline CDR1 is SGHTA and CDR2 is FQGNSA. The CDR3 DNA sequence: TGTGCCAGCTCATCTCTCGGGGGAATCCCTGAAGCTTTCTTT. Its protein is CASSSLGGIPEAFF.

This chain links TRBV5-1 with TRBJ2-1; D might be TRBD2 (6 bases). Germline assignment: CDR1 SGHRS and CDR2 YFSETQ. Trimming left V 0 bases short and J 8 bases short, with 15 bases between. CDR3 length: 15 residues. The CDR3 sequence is CASSLDLGRGDEQFF. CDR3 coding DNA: TGCGCCAGCAGCTTGGATTTGGGGCGCGGGGATGAGCAGTTCTTC.

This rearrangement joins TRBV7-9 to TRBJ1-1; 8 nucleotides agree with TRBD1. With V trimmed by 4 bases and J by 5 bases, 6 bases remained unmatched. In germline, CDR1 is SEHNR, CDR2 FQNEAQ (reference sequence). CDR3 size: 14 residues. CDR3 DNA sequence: TGTGCCAGCAGCTGGGGACAGGAGATAACTGAAGCTTTCTTT. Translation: CASSWGQEITEAFF.

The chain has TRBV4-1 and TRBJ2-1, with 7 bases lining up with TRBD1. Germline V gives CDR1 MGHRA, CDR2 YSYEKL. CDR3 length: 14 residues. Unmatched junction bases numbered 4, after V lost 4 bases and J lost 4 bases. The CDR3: CASSPGTAYNEQFF. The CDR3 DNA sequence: TGCGCCAGCAGCCCAGGGACAGCGTACAATGAGCAGTTCTTC.

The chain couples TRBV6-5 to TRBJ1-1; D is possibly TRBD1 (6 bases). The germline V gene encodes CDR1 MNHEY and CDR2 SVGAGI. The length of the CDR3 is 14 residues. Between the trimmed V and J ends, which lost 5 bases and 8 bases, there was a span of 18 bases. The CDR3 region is CASSPDRSGKEAFF. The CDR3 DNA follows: TGTGCCAGCAGTCCTGACAGGTCCGGGAAGGAAGCTTTCTTT.

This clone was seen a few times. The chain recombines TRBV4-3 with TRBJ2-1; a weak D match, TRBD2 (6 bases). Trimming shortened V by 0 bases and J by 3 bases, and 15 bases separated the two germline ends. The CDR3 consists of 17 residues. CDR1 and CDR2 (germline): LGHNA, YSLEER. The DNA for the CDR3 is TGCGCCAGCAGCCAAGATCTACCGGGGGAGGTCTACAATGAGCAGTTCTTC. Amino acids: CASSQDLPGEVYNEQFF.

The CDR3 loop reads CASSEYPGGSPLHF. The DNA for the CDR3 is TGTGCCAGCAGTGAATATCCGGGTGGGTCACCCCTCCACTTT. This chain uses TRBV6-1 with TRBJ1-6; the D is unclear. The V end lost 2 bases, the J end lost 10 bases, and 12 bases lay between the germline ends. Germline V CDR1 and CDR2: MNHNS, SASEGT. The CDR3 is made up of 14 amino acids.

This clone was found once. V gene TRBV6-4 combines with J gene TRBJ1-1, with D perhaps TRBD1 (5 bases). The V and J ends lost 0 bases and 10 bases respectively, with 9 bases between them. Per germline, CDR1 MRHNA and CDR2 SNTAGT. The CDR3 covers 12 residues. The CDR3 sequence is CASSDSKGPAFF. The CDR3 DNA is TGTGCCAGCAGTGACTCAAAGGGGCCAGCTTTCTTT.

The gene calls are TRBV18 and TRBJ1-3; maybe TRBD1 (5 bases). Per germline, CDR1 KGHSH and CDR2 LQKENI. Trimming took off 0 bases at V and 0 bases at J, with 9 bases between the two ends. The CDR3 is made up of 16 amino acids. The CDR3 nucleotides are TGTGCCAGCTCACCACCCGGGACTACCTCTGGAAACACCATATATTTT. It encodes CASSPPGTTSGNTIYF.

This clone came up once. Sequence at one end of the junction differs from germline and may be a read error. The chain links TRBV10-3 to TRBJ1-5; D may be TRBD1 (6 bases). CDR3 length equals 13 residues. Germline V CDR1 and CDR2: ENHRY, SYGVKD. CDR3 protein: CAICDRQNQPQHF. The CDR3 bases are TGTGCCATCTGTGACAGGCAGAATCAGCCCCAGCATTTT.

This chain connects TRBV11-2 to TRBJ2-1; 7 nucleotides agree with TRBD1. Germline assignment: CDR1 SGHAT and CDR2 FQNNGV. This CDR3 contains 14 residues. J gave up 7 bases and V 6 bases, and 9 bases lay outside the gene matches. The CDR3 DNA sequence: TGTGCCAGCAGACTAGACAGGGTTACGAATGAGCAGTTCTTC. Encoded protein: CASRLDRVTNEQFF.

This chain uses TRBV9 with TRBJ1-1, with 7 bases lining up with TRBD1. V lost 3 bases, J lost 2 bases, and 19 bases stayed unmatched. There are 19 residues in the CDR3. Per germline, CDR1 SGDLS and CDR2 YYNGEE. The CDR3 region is CASSANPNGGTDANTEAFF. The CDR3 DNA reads TGTGCCAGCAGCGCGAATCCTAATGGTGGGACAGATGCAAACACTGAAGCTTTCTTT.

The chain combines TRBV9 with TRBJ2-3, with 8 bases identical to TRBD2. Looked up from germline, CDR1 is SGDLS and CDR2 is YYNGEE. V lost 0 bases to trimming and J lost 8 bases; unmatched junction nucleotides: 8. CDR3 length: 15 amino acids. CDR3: CASSVVAGGPGTQYF. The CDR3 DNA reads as TGTGCCAGCAGCGTAGTGGCGGGGGGCCCCGGTACGCAGTATTTT.

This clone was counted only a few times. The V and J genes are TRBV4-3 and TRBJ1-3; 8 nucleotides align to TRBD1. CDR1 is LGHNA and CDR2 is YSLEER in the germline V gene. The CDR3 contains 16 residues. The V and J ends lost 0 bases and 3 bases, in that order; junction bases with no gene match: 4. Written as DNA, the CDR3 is TGCGCCAGCAGCCAAGACGGACAGGGCTTTGGAAACACCATATATTTT. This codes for CASSQDGQGFGNTIYF.

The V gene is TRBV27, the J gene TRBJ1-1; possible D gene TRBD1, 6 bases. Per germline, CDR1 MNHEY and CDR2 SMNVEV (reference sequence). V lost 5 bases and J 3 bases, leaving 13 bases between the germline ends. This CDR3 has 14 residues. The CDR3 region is CASSHEGVYTEAFF. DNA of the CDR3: TGTGCCAGCAGTCACGAGGGGGTTTACACTGAAGCTTTCTTT.